This record looks at one TCR beta chain sequence and its context. This clone appeared once. What this receptor recognizes is not known. Base qualities are not at hand, and no much larger clone is one base apart. The sample comes from a study of Ad26.COV2.S vaccination and SARS-CoV-2 variants (dated by TCRdb to the early 2020s). The study in broad terms: Vaccine-arm donors were drawn from COV1001, a multicentre, randomized, double-blind, placebo-controlled phase I-IIa trial of Ad26.COV2.S in healthy adults. Ad26.COV2.S was given intramuscularly at 5x10^10 or 1x10^11 viral particles, as a single shot or as two shots 56 days apart. Investigators did not know the trial group allocation while performing experiments and assessing outcomes. The specificity and breadth of SARS-CoV-2-reactive T cell receptors after Ad26.COV2.S vaccination were assessed by TCRbeta repertoire sequencing. Participants in the trial were split at random into five groups of five each, receiving low-dose or high-dose Ad26.COV2.S once or twice, or else placebo on both occasions. The TCR-sequenced set comprised about 32 samples: some 19 Ad26.COV2.S vaccine recipients, 5 placebo recipients and 8 SARS-CoV-2 convalescent individuals.

The CDR3 spans 15 residues, from the cysteine through the phenylalanine. Here the CDR3 DNA is all that survives: 45 bases in frame from base 1. CDR1 and CDR2 are read off the germline V gene as SQVTM and ANQGSEA. Trimming removed 6 bases from V and 0 bases from J; the gene matches leave 5 bases unexplained. General study outcomes and caveats: The study lacked the statistical power to compare responses across vaccine doses or regimens. According to the authors, total T cell responses may have been underestimated by the TCR breadth and depth analyses. Comparable non-spike TCR breadth was observed between vaccine and placebo recipients, consistent with only spike being contained in the vaccine. Higher spike-specific TCR breadth was observed in Ad26.COV2.S recipients than in placebo recipients (P = 0.0014). After vaccination, substantial breadth of spike-specific CD8+ and CD4+ T cell responses was reported.

TCRbeta CDR3 regions were sequenced with the immunoSEQ Assay. After extraction, genomic DNA underwent amplification by bias-controlled multiplex PCR, followed by high-throughput sequencing. In the paper's pipeline: To quantify the absolute abundance of every unique TCRbeta CDR3 region, sequences were collapsed and filtered. T cell fraction was estimated by normalization of TCRbeta template counts to usable DNA, with usable DNA being measured through amplification of reference genes present in all nucleated cells. Repertoire TCRs were annotated as SARS-CoV-2-specific by exact matching of V gene, CDR3 amino acid sequence and J gene to a known reactive TCR set. MIRA supplied the reference SARS-CoV-2 TCR set, which was filtered for enrichment in COVID-19-positive ImmuneCODE repertoires so that public or cross-reactive TCRs were removed. Using the MIRA antigens, annotated TCRs were further analysed by specific ORF or by position within an ORF. Depth was the summed frequency of annotated unique rearrangements, while breadth was defined as annotated unique rearrangements over total unique productive rearrangements. TCR breadth was compared between groups using two-sided Wilcoxon rank-sum tests. The source is immuneACCESS, and TCRdb retained only in-frame sequences with V and J called. Part of the clones is not carried over; for the studies checked, unresolved V genes explain less than half of this, and the remainder is unexplained. V and J calls plus clone size are reproduced from that table; the DNA served to infer D and trimming. This sample gives 300,000 to 400,000 clones in total; 70% to 90% of them show up just once. 2.1% of the sample is taken by the ten largest.

In light of the paper, this sample's treatment or condition label describes: over 15 received Ad26.COV2.S at low or high dose, single or two shots; roughly five received placebo; per-sample allocation not given. Repertoires of vaccine and placebo recipients were sequenced from samples collected on day 63 after the first injection. Cohort 1b enrolled about two dozen adults aged 18-55 years at a single site in Boston, USA, between 29 July and 7 August 2020. Ad26.COV2.S was a replication-incompetent adenovirus type 26 vector that expressed a prefusion-stabilized SARS-CoV-2 spike protein derived from the original Wuhan strain.

The V gene is TRBV29-1 and the J gene is TRBJ2-2; 9 of the junction bases match TRBD1. The specimen was peripheral blood, collected in a trial of Ad26.COV2.S vaccine versus placebo. This receptor was identified in a person aged 18-65 years who received the Ad26.COV2.S COVID-19 vaccine or a placebo. The DNA reads as follows: TGCAGCGTGGGGACAGGGAACGCGAACACCGGGGAGCTGTTTTTT. Its protein reads: CSVGTGNANTGELFF.